This passage covers 32 T cell receptor beta chains from one sample sequenced in a study of cytomegalovirus exposure and HLA in healthy donors. Here immunoSEQ multiplex PCR was the method, and the copy in TCRdb shows in-frame clones only, minus some. In the table there are roughly 120,000 clones, over 75% of which are singletons. Sequenced: PBMCs. Source of these receptors: a woman between 18 and 30 years old in good health and CMV-seropositive.

The V gene is TRBV29-1, the J gene TRBJ2-1; TRBD2 is a possible D gene (5 bases). V lost 5 bases and J 4 bases, leaving 9 bases between the germline ends. The CDR3 length is 12 residues. Per germline, CDR1 SQVTM and CDR2 ANQGSEA. Here the CDR3 DNA reads TGCAGCGTTATTAGCGATTACAATGAGCAGTTCTTC. Its translation: CSVISDYNEQFF.

The chain is built from TRBV4-3 and TRBJ2-1; TRBD2 matches 8 bases. Looked up from germline, CDR1 is LGHNA and CDR2 is YSLEER. Trimming cost V 4 bases and J 4 bases; bases outside gene matches: 6. This CDR3 has 15 amino acids. In DNA, the CDR3 is TGCGCCAGCAGCCCGGGAGGGGGGGGATACAATGAGCAGTTCTTC. Translation: CASSPGGGGYNEQFF.

The V and J genes are TRBV14 and TRBJ2-5, with 7 nucleotides matching TRBD2. CDR1 and CDR2 from the germline V gene are SGHDN and FVKESK. V trimming: 7 bases; J trimming: 1 base; junction bases outside the gene matches: 3. The CDR3 has 13 amino acids. CDR3 protein: CASNVAGQETQYF. CDR3 bases: TGTGCCAGCAATGTAGCGGGCCAAGAGACCCAGTACTTC.

The chain couples TRBV6-5 to TRBJ1-6; unclear D gene. Per germline, CDR1 MNHEY and CDR2 SVGAGI. CDR3 size: 15 residues. Trimming pared 6 bases from V and 0 bases from J, leaving 9 bases between. CDR3 sequence: CASRPQNSYNSPLHF. In DNA, the CDR3 is TGTGCCAGCAGACCTCAGAACTCCTATAATTCACCCCTCCACTTT.

V and J are TRBV6-1 and TRBJ1-1; D gene uncertain. The CDR3 totals 15 residues. Trimming removed 2 bases from V and 3 bases from J, with 13 bases in between. CDR1 and CDR2 (germline): MNHNS, SASEGT. Here the CDR3 DNA reads TGTGCCAGCAGTGAACGGGTGTACTCGGACACTGAAGCTTTCTTT. Translation gives CASSERVYSDTEAFF.

The CDR3 region has the DNA TGCGCCAGCAGCTTGGGACTATATCAGGAGAGGTTTAATGAAGCTTTCTTT. Protein sequence: CASSLGLYQERFNEAFF. The rearrangement joins TRBV5-1 to TRBJ1-1; unclear D gene. The ends were cut back, 0 bases at V and 7 bases at J, with 22 bases in the middle. The CDR3 is 17 residues long. Germline V gene lookup returns CDR1 SGHRS and CDR2 YFSETQ. Together with reference TRBV5-1 and TRBJ1-1, the CDR3 gives the full variable domain: KAGVTQTPRYLIKTRGQQVTLSCSPISGHRSVSWYQQTPGQGLQFLFEYFSETQRNKGNFPGRFSGRQFSNSRSEMNVSTLELGDSALYLCASSLGLYQERFNEAFFGQGTRLTVV.

This rearrangement joins TRBV11-2 to TRBJ2-1; TRBD2 matches 8 bases. Germline V gene data show CDR1 as SGHAT and CDR2 as FQNNGV. The CDR3 has 15 residues. The junction had 6 bases not matched to a gene; V was cut back by 4 bases and J by 4 bases. In DNA form, the CDR3 reads TGTGCCAGCAGCTCATATAGCGGGACTTACAATGAGCAGTTCTTC. This encodes CASSSYSGTYNEQFF. The variable domain in full, completed from reference TRBV11-2 and TRBJ2-1, reads EAGVAQSPRYKIIEKRQSVAFWCNPISGHATLYWYQQILGQGPKLLIQFQNNGVVDDSQLPKDRFSAERLKGVDSTLKIQPAKLEDSAVYLCASSSYSGTYNEQFFGPGTRLTVL.

This chain joins TRBV11-2 and TRBJ1-1; D is unclear. Germline-derived CDR1 and CDR2 are SGHAT and FQNNGV. The CDR3 length is 14 residues. Trimming removed 1 base at V and 1 base at J, with 7 bases between. The CDR3 loop reads CASSLVPENTEAFF. CDR3 DNA: TGTGCCAGCAGCTTAGTGCCAGAGAACACTGAAGCTTTCTTT.

This rearrangement joins TRBV28 to TRBJ2-7; D is possibly TRBD2 (6 bases). Trimming shortened V by 6 bases and J by 1 base, and 13 bases separated the two germline ends. This CDR3 has 14 amino acids. CDR1 MDHEN and CDR2 SYDVKM come from the germline V gene. The CDR3 nucleotides read TGTGCCAGCAGCCGACTAGTAGGGTCCTACGAGCAGTACTTC. Protein: CASSRLVGSYEQYF.

The J gene is TRBJ2-7, the V gene TRBV19; the D is unclear. This CDR3 has 14 amino acids. Germline V gives CDR1 LNHDA, CDR2 SQIVND (reference sequence). V shed 0 bases and J shed 6 bases, with 12 bases lying between them. The CDR3: CASSIEVRSGEQYF. In DNA form, the CDR3 reads TGTGCCAGTAGTATAGAAGTCAGAAGTGGCGAGCAGTACTTC.

The chain combines TRBV18 with TRBJ2-7, with TRBD1 identical over 10 bases. J lost 1 base, V lost 5 bases, and 5 bases had no gene match. The V gene's germline CDR1 is KGHSH and CDR2 LQKENI. There are 15 residues in the CDR3. CDR3 bases: TGTGCCAGCTCAACAACGGACAGGGGGTCCTACGAGCAGTACTTC. This translates into CASSTTDRGSYEQYF.

This chain connects TRBV5-5 to TRBJ2-3; perhaps TRBD2 as D (5 bases). V lost 3 bases and J 3 bases, leaving 23 bases between the germline ends. CDR1 and CDR2 (germline): SGHKS, YYEKEE (reference sequence). This CDR3 is built from 18 residues. CDR3 sequence reads: CASSSLLFDIPGTDTQYF. DNA of the CDR3: TGTGCCAGCAGCTCTCTCCTCTTTGATATCCCGGGGACAGATACGCAGTATTTT.

This chain connects TRBV27 to TRBJ2-1; TRBD1 might be the D (7 bases). CDR3 length equals 17 residues. Trimming left V 4 bases short and J 4 bases short, with 20 bases between. Germline CDR1 is MNHEY and CDR2 is SMNVEV (reference sequence). CDR3 region: CASSSYGFAGQYNEQFF. The CDR3 DNA reads TGTGCCAGCAGTTCATACGGTTTCGCGGGACAGTACAATGAGCAGTTCTTC.

J is TRBJ1-2 and V is TRBV5-1, with D perhaps matching TRBD1 (5 bases). The germline V gene encodes CDR1 SGHRS and CDR2 YFSETQ. Trimming removed 4 bases at V and 8 bases at J, with 15 bases between. This CDR3 has 13 amino acids. In nucleotides, the CDR3 is TGCGCCAGCAGCCCGGGACCCGCGGGAGGCTACACCTTC. Residues: CASSPGPAGGYTF.

The chain has TRBV9 and TRBJ2-1; unclear D gene. Germline lookup yields CDR1 SGDLS and CDR2 YYNGEE. There are 13 residues in the CDR3. With 3 bases removed from V and 6 bases from J, the gap between germline ends came to 10 bases. The CDR3 bases are TGTGCCAGCAGCGCCCCCATACTCAATGAGCAGTTCTTC. As protein: CASSAPILNEQFF.

This clone appeared once. The chain employs TRBV5-6 and TRBJ2-5; TRBD2 agrees at 8 bases. Trimming removed 3 bases from V and 5 bases from J; junction bases left unmatched: 15. The CDR3 extends over 17 amino acids. Germline V gene sequence: CDR1 SGHDT, CDR2 YYEEEE. CDR3 bases: TGTGCCAGCAGCTCCTGGGAGGAGCGGGAGAAATTGGAGACCCAGTACTTC. It codes for CASSSWEEREKLETQYF. The variable domain in full, with the rest retrieved from reference TRBV5-6 and TRBJ2-5, is DAGVTQSPTHLIKTRGQQVTLRCSPKSGHDTVSWYQQALGQGPQFIFQYYEEEERQRGNFPDRFSGHQFPNYSSELNVNALLLGDSALYLCASSSWEEREKLETQYFGPGTRLLVL.

This clone was counted a single time. This chain uses TRBV11-2 with TRBJ1-1; D call uncertain. Germline V gene lookup returns CDR1 SGHAT and CDR2 FQNNGV. The CDR3 loop spans 14 amino acids. V dropped 3 bases and J dropped 1 base, with 9 bases sitting between them. The CDR3 DNA reads TGTGCCAGCAGCTTTACACGACAGAACACTGAAGCTTTCTTT. Its protein product is CASSFTRQNTEAFF.

The genes are TRBV27 and TRBJ1-1; 7 nucleotides align to TRBD1. CDR3 size: 15 residues. Germline V lookup: CDR1 MNHEY, CDR2 SMNVEV (reference sequence). V shed 5 bases and J 6 bases; nucleotides not matched to a gene: 12. The chain's CDR3 is CASSQVQGVIAEAFF. For the CDR3, the DNA is TGTGCCAGCAGTCAGGTTCAGGGGGTGATCGCTGAAGCTTTCTTT.

The chain links TRBV19 to TRBJ1-1; 8 bases are shared with TRBD1. The germline gives CDR1 LNHDA, CDR2 SQIVND (reference sequence). CDR3 length equals 17 residues. Trimming removed 2 bases from V and 2 bases from J; junction bases left unmatched: 10. Here the CDR3 reads CASSIPVGQGINTEAFF. In DNA, the CDR3 is TGTGCCAGTAGTATACCGGTAGGACAGGGAATAAACACTGAAGCTTTCTTT.

This clone has ten or more counts. At the DNA level, this CDR3 is encoded by other sequences in the same sample as well. This CDR3 is CASSSGLAGVRSYEQYF. CDR3 nucleotide sequence: TGTGCCAGCAGCTCCGGACTAGCGGGAGTAAGGTCCTACGAGCAGTACTTC. V usage is TRBV7-9 and J usage is TRBJ2-7; 13 positions match TRBD2. This CDR3 contains 17 residues. With 4 bases clipped from V and 1 base from J, the junction kept 7 bases outside the gene matches. Germline CDR1 is SEHNR and CDR2 is FQNEAQ (reference sequence).

The J gene is TRBJ1-6, the V gene TRBV7-9; D call uncertain. This CDR3 has 15 amino acids. Trimming cost V 2 bases and J 11 bases, with 16 bases left between them. The germline CDR1 and CDR2 sequences are SEHNR and FQNEAQ (reference sequence). The CDR3 sequence is CASSLTPLTGTPLHF. In nucleotides, the CDR3 is TGTGCCAGCAGCTTAACCCCTTTGACGGGGACACCCCTCCACTTT.

This chain uses TRBV13 with TRBJ2-7; D possibly corresponds to TRBD1 (7 bases). V lost 4 bases to trimming and J lost 3 bases, with 13 bases between them. The CDR3 consists of 14 residues. CDR1 and CDR2 (germline): PRHDT, FYEKMQ (reference sequence). Here the CDR3 DNA reads TGTGCCAGCAGCTCGCGGGACAGAAACTACGAGCAGTACTTC. Protein product: CASSSRDRNYEQYF.

V usage is TRBV27 and J usage is TRBJ1-1, with 7 nucleotides matching TRBD1. Germline V lookup: CDR1 MNHEY, CDR2 SMNVEV (reference sequence). This CDR3 is built from 15 residues. The ends lost 7 bases at V and 5 bases at J; junction bases unmatched: 13. The CDR3 DNA reads TGTGCCAGCACCCCGGAAGGGGGCTTAGGGACTGAAGCTTTCTTT. Encoded protein: CASTPEGGLGTEAFF.

A single count supports this clone. The genes are TRBV30 and TRBJ1-6; 9 bases fit TRBD1. V lost 3 bases, J lost 7 bases, and 7 bases stayed unmatched. The CDR3 contains 15 residues. CDR1 is GTSNPN, CDR2 SVGIG, per germline (reference sequence). The CDR3 loop is CAWRGQGTGNSPLHF. The CDR3 DNA follows: TGTGCCTGGAGGGGACAGGGTACGGGGAATTCACCCCTCCACTTT.

The rearrangement joins TRBV11-2 to TRBJ1-1; weak D call: TRBD1 (5 bases). Trimming pared 1 base from V and 1 base from J, leaving 7 bases between. Germline CDR1 is SGHAT and CDR2 is FQNNGV. The CDR3 has 14 amino acids. The CDR3 sequence: CASSLGQTNTEAFF. Written as DNA, the CDR3 is TGTGCCAGCAGCTTAGGACAGACGAACACTGAAGCTTTCTTT.

The chain combines TRBV2 with TRBJ2-3; 11 positions agree with TRBD1. The CDR3 has 19 residues. J lost 10 bases, V lost 0 bases, and 18 bases had no gene match. Germline V gives CDR1 SNHLY, CDR2 FYNNEI. The CDR3 bases are TGTGCCAGCAGTGAAGCGCTTCTCATGCGGGACAGGGGGTCCTTTGCGCAGTATTTT. This codes for CASSEALLMRDRGSFAQYF.

The rearrangement links TRBV25-1 to TRBJ2-1, with TRBD1 identical over 9 bases. The CDR3 is 15 residues long. Germline CDR1 and CDR2: MGHDK and SYGVNS. V was pared by 3 bases and J by 7 bases, with 7 bases of the junction left unmatched. DNA for the CDR3: TGTGCCAGCAGTGACCACGGACAGGGGTGGAATGAGCAGTTCTTC. Amino acids: CASSDHGQGWNEQFF.

This clone was detected a few times. The junction shows a germline mismatch at one end, possibly a read error. This chain uses TRBV19 with TRBJ2-3; 11 bases fit TRBD1. The CDR3 contains 16 residues. The V gene's germline CDR1 is LNHDA and CDR2 SQIVND (reference sequence). Here the CDR3 reads CASSMLPGQGAQIIHF. CDR3 DNA: TGTGCCAGTAGTATGCTCCCCGGACAGGGGGCACAGATCATCCATTTT.

The chain uses TRBV30 and TRBJ1-2; perhaps TRBD1 as D (6 bases). With 8 bases removed from V and 8 bases from J, the gap between germline ends came to 15 bases. CDR1 and CDR2 (germline): GTSNPN, SVGIG (reference sequence). The CDR3 length is 11 residues. The CDR3 sequence: CAKGDIRGYTF. In DNA form, the CDR3 reads TGTGCCAAGGGGGACATTCGGGGCTACACCTTC. Supplemented by reference TRBV30 and TRBJ1-2, the full variable domain reads SQTIHQWPATLVQPVGSPLSLECTVEGTSNPNLYWYRQAAGRGLQLLFYSVGIGQISSEVPQNLSASRPQDRQFILSSKKLLLSDSGFYLCAKGDIRGYTFGSGTRLTVV.

V gene TRBV30 combines with J gene TRBJ1-2, with D possibly being TRBD1 (6 bases). The germline V gene encodes CDR1 GTSNPN and CDR2 SVGIG (reference sequence). CDR3 length: 12 residues. V was trimmed by 7 bases and J by 8 bases, leaving 17 bases between them. The CDR3 reads CASSPTGIGYTF. CDR3 DNA sequence: TGTGCCTCCTCCCCTACAGGGATCGGCTACACCTTC.

V and J are TRBV27 and TRBJ1-1, with a possible D match to TRBD1 (5 bases). Germline CDR1 and CDR2: MNHEY and SMNVEV (reference sequence). The CDR3 length is 13 residues. Deletions cut 2 bases from V and 4 bases from J, with 8 bases between. In DNA, the CDR3 is TGTGCCAGCAGTTTAAAAGGGGTCACTGAAGCTTTCTTT. This codes for CASSLKGVTEAFF.

The V call is TRBV2, the J call TRBJ2-1; 8 nucleotides agree with TRBD2. Unmatched junction bases numbered 13, after V lost 6 bases and J lost 0 bases. This CDR3 contains 18 residues. Germline CDR1 is SNHLY and CDR2 is FYNNEI. CDR3 in amino acids: CASRAGGLGLSSYNEQFF. CDR3 DNA: TGTGCCAGCAGGGCGGGGGGCCTGGGGCTAAGCTCCTACAATGAGCAGTTCTTC.